This T cell receptor beta chain comes out of a study of blood T cells in healthy people across ages. In the study overall: About one barcoded beta molecule per two T cells was the capture yield of template switching. Study-wide points: Among T cells, TCR beta diversity per million cells dropped roughly linearly as age rose. Long-lived donors exceeded aged donors in naive CD4+ cells and diversity.

The ends lost 8 bases at V and 0 bases at J; junction bases unmatched: 11. This CDR3 has 19 amino acids. The V gene's germline CDR1 is SGHRS and CDR2 YFSETQ. Together with a sample-barcoded 5' primer, a J-beta primer mix was included in a second PCR lasting about 7 to 11 cycles. A 12-random-nucleotide template-switch adaptor tagged each cDNA molecule. TCRdb called the 5' RACE reads again in MiXCR, with one record for every CDR3 protein. The table shows around 600,000 distinct CDR3 sequences, with 40% to 55% occurring only once. Note on this clonotype: Its specificity is unknown.

Specimen: blood. This chain uses TRBV5-1 with TRBJ2-1, with TRBD2 matching 16 bases. The source is an older man in good health. CDR3 sequence: CASSLRGTSGRGSYNEQFF. The CDR3 nucleotides read TGCGCCAGTTCCCTGAGGGGGACTAGCGGGAGGGGCTCCTACAATGAGCAGTTCTTC.